This is a list of T cell receptor beta chains from one sample in a study of technical replicates of blood from a handful of donors. This table comes from immunoSEQ multiplex PCR, and its TCRdb copy is limited to in-frame clones, with some not included. The sample includes tens of thousands of clones, approximately 97% of them seen just once. Sequencing input: T cells isolated from PBMCs. The receptors derive from a human donor in good health. Each CDR3 is given with its conserved first and last residue. D genes are given only for firm matches. Clone size is not always given. Where it is, it says once, few, many or a class for expanded clones.

clone_size: -; cdr3_length: 15; v_call: TRBV9; j_call: TRBJ2-1; d_call: TRBD2; cdr3_aa: CASSVSGGAGNEQFF; cdr3_nt: TGTGCCAGCAGCGTTAGCGGGGGGGCAGGGAATGAGCAGTTCTTC
clone_size: -; cdr3_length: 17; v_call: TRBV28; j_call: TRBJ1-2; d_call: -; cdr3_aa: CASSLFPTGPSNYGYTF; cdr3_nt: TGTGCCAGCAGTTTATTCCCCACAGGGCCCTCTAACTATGGCTACACCTTC
clone_size: -; cdr3_length: 15; v_call: TRBV19; j_call: TRBJ1-5; d_call: TRBD1; cdr3_aa: CASSIFDRDGQPQHF; cdr3_nt: TGTGCCAGTAGCATTTTTGACAGGGATGGTCAGCCCCAGCATTTT
clone_size: -; cdr3_length: 14; v_call: TRBV6-5; j_call: TRBJ2-7; d_call: -; cdr3_aa: CASSYIGGIYEQYF; cdr3_nt: TGTGCCAGCAGTTACATCGGAGGGATCTACGAGCAGTACTTC
clone_size: -; cdr3_length: 15; v_call: TRBV15; j_call: TRBJ1-5; d_call: TRBD1; cdr3_aa: CATSPDRVGNQPQHF; cdr3_nt: TGTGCCACCAGCCCGGACAGGGTCGGCAATCAGCCCCAGCATTTT
clone_size: -; cdr3_length: 15; v_call: TRBV6-5; j_call: TRBJ2-1; d_call: TRBD1; cdr3_aa: CASRAQGARYNEQFF; cdr3_nt: TGTGCCAGCAGAGCACAGGGGGCGCGGTACAATGAGCAGTTCTTC
clone_size: once; cdr3_length: 14; v_call: TRBV19; j_call: TRBJ1-3; d_call: -; cdr3_aa: CASRPPVSGNTIYF; cdr3_nt: TGTGCCAGTAGGCCCCCGGTCTCTGGAAACACCATATATTTT
clone_size: -; cdr3_length: 15; v_call: TRBV2; j_call: TRBJ1-5; d_call: -; cdr3_aa: CASSDEGASNQPQHF; cdr3_nt: TGTGCCAGCAGTGATGAAGGGGCTAGCAATCAGCCCCAGCATTTT
clone_size: -; cdr3_length: 13; v_call: TRBV27; j_call: TRBJ2-5; d_call: TRBD1; cdr3_aa: CATSGTAQETQYF; cdr3_nt: TGTGCCACCTCCGGGACAGCCCAAGAGACCCAGTACTTC
clone_size: -; cdr3_length: 15; v_call: TRBV7-9; j_call: TRBJ2-3; d_call: TRBD1; cdr3_aa: CASSQGQPYTDTQYF; cdr3_nt: TGTGCCAGCAGCCAGGGACAGCCTTACACAGATACGCAGTATTTT
clone_size: once; cdr3_length: 13; v_call: TRBV7-9; j_call: TRBJ1-1; d_call: -; cdr3_aa: CASSFRLNTEAFF; cdr3_nt: TGTGCCAGCAGCTTTAGATTGAACACTGAAGCTTTCTTT
clone_size: -; cdr3_length: 14; v_call: TRBV7-9; j_call: TRBJ2-2; d_call: -; cdr3_aa: CASSPGQGNGELFF; cdr3_nt: TGTGCCAGCAGCCCCGGACAAGGGAACGGGGAGCTGTTTTTT
clone_size: -; cdr3_length: 13; v_call: TRBV29-1; j_call: TRBJ1-3; d_call: TRBD1; cdr3_aa: CSVGTVSGNTIYF; cdr3_nt: TGCAGCGTCGGGACAGTCTCTGGAAACACCATATATTTT
clone_size: few; cdr3_length: 14; v_call: TRBV6-5; j_call: TRBJ1-1; d_call: -; cdr3_aa: CASSAWRVNTEAFF; cdr3_nt: TGTGCCAGCAGTGCCTGGCGGGTGAACACTGAAGCTTTCTTT
clone_size: -; cdr3_length: 14; v_call: TRBV10-1; j_call: TRBJ2-7; d_call: TRBD1; cdr3_aa: CASRMTGVLEEQYF; cdr3_nt: TGCGCCAGCAGGATGACAGGGGTTCTGGAGGAGCAGTACTTC
clone_size: -; cdr3_length: 12; v_call: TRBV2; j_call: TRBJ2-2; d_call: -; cdr3_aa: CASSVTVGELFF; cdr3_nt: TGTGCCAGCAGTGTTACAGTCGGGGAGCTGTTTTTT
clone_size: -; cdr3_length: 13; v_call: TRBV7-9; j_call: TRBJ2-1; d_call: TRBD2; cdr3_aa: CASSISGGNEQFF; cdr3_nt: TGTGCCAGCAGCATTAGCGGGGGCAATGAGCAGTTCTTC
clone_size: few; cdr3_length: 14; v_call: TRBV11-2; j_call: TRBJ2-1; d_call: -; cdr3_aa: CASSLAPRTDEQFF; cdr3_nt: TGTGCCAGCAGCTTAGCCCCACGTACAGATGAGCAGTTCTTC
clone_size: -; cdr3_length: 16; v_call: TRBV23-1; j_call: TRBJ2-1; d_call: -; cdr3_aa: CASSPRPGGLSNEQFF; cdr3_nt: TGCGCCAGCAGCCCACGCCCCGGGGGGCTTTCCAATGAGCAGTTCTTC
clone_size: -; cdr3_length: 12; v_call: TRBV28; j_call: TRBJ2-1; d_call: -; cdr3_aa: CASSSRGNEQFF; cdr3_nt: TGTGCCAGCAGCTCTAGGGGGAATGAGCAGTTCTTC
clone_size: -; cdr3_length: 16; v_call: TRBV28; j_call: TRBJ2-2; d_call: TRBD2; cdr3_aa: CASSPSTSGRIGELFF; cdr3_nt: TGTGCCAGCAGTCCGTCGACTAGCGGGAGAATCGGGGAGCTGTTTTTT
clone_size: -; cdr3_length: 18; v_call: TRBV11-2; j_call: TRBJ2-7; d_call: TRBD1; cdr3_aa: CASSLDQYARDRVREQYF; cdr3_nt: TGTGCCAGCAGCTTAGATCAGTACGCCCGGGACAGGGTGAGGGAGCAGTACTTC
clone_size: -; cdr3_length: 14; v_call: TRBV5-6; j_call: TRBJ1-2; d_call: -; cdr3_aa: CASSLDPVPWATAF; cdr3_nt: TGTGCCAGCAGCTTGGACCCCGTACCCTGGGCTACGGCCTTC
clone_size: -; cdr3_length: 15; v_call: TRBV5-1; j_call: TRBJ2-7; d_call: TRBD2; cdr3_aa: CASSLGTSAYYEQYF; cdr3_nt: TGCGCCAGCAGCTTGGGTACTAGCGCATACTACGAGCAGTACTTC
clone_size: -; cdr3_length: 12; v_call: TRBV6-4; j_call: TRBJ1-2; d_call: -; cdr3_aa: CASSDSGYGYTF; cdr3_nt: TGTGCCAGCAGTGACTCCGGCTATGGCTACACCTTC
clone_size: -; cdr3_length: 11; v_call: TRBV30; j_call: TRBJ2-7; d_call: -; cdr3_aa: CAWTVNYEQYF; cdr3_nt: TGTGCCTGGACAGTAAACTACGAGCAGTACTTC
clone_size: -; cdr3_length: 15; v_call: TRBV11-2; j_call: TRBJ2-5; d_call: TRBD1; cdr3_aa: CASSPMGTVQETQYF; cdr3_nt: TGTGCCAGCAGCCCCATGGGGACAGTTCAAGAGACCCAGTACTTC
clone_size: -; cdr3_length: 12; v_call: TRBV6-5; j_call: TRBJ1-2; d_call: -; cdr3_aa: CASAAGNYGYTF; cdr3_nt: TGTGCCTCAGCGGCAGGAAACTATGGCTACACCTTC
clone_size: -; cdr3_length: 19; v_call: TRBV4-2; j_call: TRBJ1-4; d_call: TRBD1; cdr3_aa: CASSQLTPTGAVTNEKLFF; cdr3_nt: TGTGCCAGCAGCCAACTCACCCCAACAGGGGCTGTAACTAATGAAAAACTGTTTTTT
clone_size: -; cdr3_length: 14; v_call: TRBV7-9; j_call: TRBJ2-5; d_call: TRBD2; cdr3_aa: CASSLVSGGETQYF; cdr3_nt: TGTGCCAGCAGCTTAGTGTCGGGGGGGGAGACCCAGTACTTC
clone_size: -; cdr3_length: 15; v_call: TRBV7-9; j_call: TRBJ1-4; d_call: TRBD1; cdr3_aa: CASSRTDRGLEKLFF; cdr3_nt: TGTGCCAGCAGCCGAACGGACAGGGGGCTTGAAAAACTGTTTTTT
clone_size: -; cdr3_length: 18; v_call: TRBV19; j_call: TRBJ1-6; d_call: TRBD1; cdr3_aa: CASSIDQQGSSYNSPLHF; cdr3_nt: TGTGCCAGTAGTATAGATCAACAGGGGAGCTCCTATAATTCACCCCTCCACTTT
clone_size: -; cdr3_length: 15; v_call: TRBV28; j_call: TRBJ1-2; d_call: TRBD1; cdr3_aa: CASSFSAGGKYGYTF; cdr3_nt: TGTGCCAGCAGTTTCTCCGCAGGGGGTAAATACGGCTACACCTTC
clone_size: -; cdr3_length: 17; v_call: TRBV28; j_call: TRBJ1-1; d_call: -; cdr3_aa: CASSLHRAESNNTEAFF; cdr3_nt: TGTGCCAGCAGTTTACACAGGGCTGAGAGTAACAACACTGAAGCTTTCTTT
clone_size: -; cdr3_length: 15; v_call: TRBV19; j_call: TRBJ1-4; d_call: -; cdr3_aa: CASSSRATRREKLFF; cdr3_nt: TGTGCCAGTAGTTCCCGGGCGACCCGGAGGGAAAAACTGTTTTTT
clone_size: -; cdr3_length: 15; v_call: TRBV27; j_call: TRBJ1-1; d_call: -; cdr3_aa: CASKEKARFQTTAFF; cdr3_nt: TGTGCCAGCAAAGAAAAGGCCCGCTTCCAAACGACTGCTTTCTTT
clone_size: -; cdr3_length: 18; v_call: TRBV5-1; j_call: TRBJ2-7; d_call: -; cdr3_aa: CASSLRGNNRDGSYEQYF; cdr3_nt: TGCGCCAGCAGCTTGCGGGGTAATAACAGGGATGGCTCCTACGAGCAGTACTTC
clone_size: -; cdr3_length: 15; v_call: TRBV2; j_call: TRBJ2-2; d_call: -; cdr3_aa: CASSGSGWNTGELFF; cdr3_nt: TGTGCCAGCAGTGGTTCAGGGTGGAACACCGGGGAGCTGTTTTTT
clone_size: -; cdr3_length: 20; v_call: TRBV5-1; j_call: TRBJ2-1; d_call: TRBD2; cdr3_aa: CASSFPPFRLAGGPSNEQFF; cdr3_nt: TGCGCCAGCAGCTTTCCTCCGTTCCGACTAGCGGGGGGGCCAAGCAATGAGCAGTTCTTC